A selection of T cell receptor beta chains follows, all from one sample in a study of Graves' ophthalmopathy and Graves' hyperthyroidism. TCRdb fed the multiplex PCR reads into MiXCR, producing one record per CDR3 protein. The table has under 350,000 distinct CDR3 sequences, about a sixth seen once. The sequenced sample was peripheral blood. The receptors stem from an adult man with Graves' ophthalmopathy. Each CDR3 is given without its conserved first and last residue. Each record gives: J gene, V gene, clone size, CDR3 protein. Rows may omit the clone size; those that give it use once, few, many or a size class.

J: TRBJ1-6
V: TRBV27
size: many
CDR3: ASSLLAGRNSPLH

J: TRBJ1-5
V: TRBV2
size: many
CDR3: ASRPGTGGFSNQPQH

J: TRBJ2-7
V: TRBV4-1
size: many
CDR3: ASSQTDRDKTYEQY

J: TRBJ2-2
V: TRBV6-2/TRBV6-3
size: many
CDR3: ASSFLSRDLNTGELF

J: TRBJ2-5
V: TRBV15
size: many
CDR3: ATSRDLQGSGGETQY

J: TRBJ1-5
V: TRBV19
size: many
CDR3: ASSSLLGGRQPQH

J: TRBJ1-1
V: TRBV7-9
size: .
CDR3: ASSYWANRDTEAF

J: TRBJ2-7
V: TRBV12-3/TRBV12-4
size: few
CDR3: ASSLLPRRSEQY

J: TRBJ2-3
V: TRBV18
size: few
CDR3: ASSQVPGDTQY

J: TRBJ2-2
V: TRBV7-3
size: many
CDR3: ASSRRGGATIGGELF

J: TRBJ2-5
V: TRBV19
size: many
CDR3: ASSIVKGNQETQY

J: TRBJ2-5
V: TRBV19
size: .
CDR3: ASSSRWGLVLETQY

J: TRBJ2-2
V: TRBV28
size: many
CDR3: ASSLSVVTGELF

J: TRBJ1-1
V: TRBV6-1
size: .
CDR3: ASSESQLNTEAF

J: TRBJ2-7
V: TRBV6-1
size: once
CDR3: ASRSPAEGVYEQY

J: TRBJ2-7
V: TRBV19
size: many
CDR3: ASSPPGQIYEQY

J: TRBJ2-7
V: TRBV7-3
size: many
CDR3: ASSPSPQFHEQY

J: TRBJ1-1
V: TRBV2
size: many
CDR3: ASSSRRGNTEAF

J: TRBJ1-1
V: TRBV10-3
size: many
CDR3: AISLTGQGGTEAF

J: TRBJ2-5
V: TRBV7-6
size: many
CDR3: ASSPVRGEGGQETQY

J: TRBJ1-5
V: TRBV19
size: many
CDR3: ASSIGGPFSNQPQH

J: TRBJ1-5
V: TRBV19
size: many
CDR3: ASSIATFVPNQPQH